The next 9 T cell receptor beta chains were all read from a single sample in a study of T cells in women clearing cervical HPV infection. Some clones are missing from TCRdb's copy, which holds only in-frame ones; the method was immunoSEQ multiplex PCR. The table for this sample gives approximately 18,000 clones. Source material: blood buffy coat. All receptors derive from a woman aged 18 to 69 with a cervical HPV16 infection that either progressed to CIN3+ or cleared (not recorded which).

Notes on this clone: The CDR3 end lies 3 residues beyond the end of the read and is filled in from the germline J gene. V gene TRBV20-1 combines with J gene TRBJ2-1, with a weak D call TRBD1 (6 bases). Trimming pared 3 bases from V and 6 bases from J, leaving 18 bases between. Germline loops: CDR1 DFQATT, CDR2 SNEGSKA (reference sequence). The CDR3 loop spans 15 amino acids. The CDR3 here is CSASLEEPGVNEQFF. The covered CDR3 bases are TGCAGTGCTAGTCTAGAGGAGCCAGGGGTCAATGAG.

In regard to this clone: The read is 3 residues too short to cover the CDR3 end, so that end is filled in from the germline J gene. The chain has TRBV6-1 and TRBJ2-1, with no clear D. The CDR3 runs to 14 residues. V lost 2 bases and J lost 6, with 11 bases in between. Germline V gene lookup returns CDR1 MNHNS and CDR2 SASEGT. The CDR3 here is CASSETIRANEQFF. The covered CDR3 bases are TGTGCCAGCAGTGAAACCATTAGGGCCAATGAG.

CDR3 bases read: TGCAGTGCTAGGGGGGGAGGAGAGACC. This codes for CSARGGGET. The entire CDR3 protein is CSARGGGETQYF. The chain employs TRBV20-1 and TRBJ2-5; a weak D match, TRBD2 (6 bases). The sequence runs out 3 residues before the end of the CDR3; the remainder is reconstructed from the germline J gene. V shed 3 bases and J shed 4 bases, with 9 bases lying between them. The CDR3 loop spans 12 amino acids. Germline lookup yields CDR1 DFQATT and CDR2 SNEGSKA (reference sequence).

The sequenced CDR3 bases are TGCAGCACGACCGGGACAGGGGCGTACTATGGC. As protein: CSTTGTGAYYG. The entire CDR3 is CSTTGTGAYYGYTF. J is TRBJ1-2 and V is TRBV29-1; 10 nucleotides line up with TRBD1. The missing CDR3 end, 3 residues past where the read stops, is filled in from the germline J gene. Germline loops: CDR1 SQVTM, CDR2 ANQGSEA. The ends lost 8 bases at V and 3 bases at J; junction bases unmatched: 9. CDR3 length: 14 residues.

This CDR3 reads CSVGDRVNTEAFF. The CDR3 DNA, read in part, is TGCAGCGTTGGGGACAGAGTGAACACTGAA. This sequence joins TRBV29-1 and TRBJ1-1; TRBD1 matches at 7 bases. The read terminates 3 residues ahead of where the CDR3 ends, so the germline J gene completes it. V lost 4 bases and J lost 0; bases outside the gene matches: 2. The CDR3 contains 13 residues. Germline CDR1 is SQVTM and CDR2 is ANQGSEA. The whole variable domain, remainder taken from reference TRBV29-1 and TRBJ1-1, is SAVISQKPSRDICQRGTSLTIQCQVDSQVTMMFWYRQQPGQSLTLIATANQGSEATYESGFVIDKFPISRPNLTFSTLTVSNMSPEDSSIYLCSVGDRVNTEAFFGQGTRLTVV.

Note on this clone: The CDR3 end lies 3 residues beyond the end of the read and is filled in from the germline J gene. The chain carries TRBV7-7 and TRBJ2-1; 8 nucleotides align to TRBD1. The CDR3 is 14 amino acids. Germline V gene data show CDR1 as SSHAT and CDR2 as FNYEAQ (reference sequence). V shed 5 bases and J 9 bases; nucleotides not matched to a gene: 9. The sequenced CDR3 bases are TGTGCCAGCAGCCCCGCAGGACAGGGCCTTGAG. This gives the protein CASSPAGQGLE. In full, the CDR3 is CASSPAGQGLEQFF.

Concerning this clone itself: Sequencing ends 3 residues short of the CDR3 end; the germline J gene provides the rest. This chain uses TRBV7-9 with TRBJ1-2; possibly TRBD1 for D (6 bases). Trimming stripped 1 base from V and 3 bases from J, with 12 bases between. This CDR3 comprises 15 residues. The germline V gene encodes CDR1 SEHNR and CDR2 FQNEAQ (reference sequence). The covered CDR3 bases are TGTGCCAGCAGCTTAGATTCAGGGGCCGACTATGGC. Protein sequence: CASSLDSGADYG. The whole CDR3 is CASSLDSGADYGYTF.

Concerning this clone: The read ends 3 residues shy of where the CDR3 ends; the end is completed using the germline J gene. This chain links TRBV10-3 with TRBJ2-7; weak D call: TRBD2 (5 bases). V was cut by 4 bases and J by 3 bases, with 13 bases left in between. Germline V gene lookup returns CDR1 ENHRY and CDR2 SYGVKD. CDR3 length: 14 amino acids. CDR3 loop: CAISGNAEVYEQYF. The part of the CDR3 DNA that was read is TGTGCCATCAGTGGGAACGCGGAGGTCTACGAG.

Remarks on this clone: The read is 3 residues too short to cover the CDR3 end, so that end is filled in from the germline J gene. The gene calls are TRBV20-1 and TRBJ2-3; TRBD1 agrees at 7 bases. The ends lost 6 bases at V and 1 base at J; junction bases unmatched: 7. CDR3 size: 14 residues. The germline CDR1 and CDR2 sequences are DFQATT and SNEGSKA (reference sequence). Partial CDR3 DNA: TGCAGTGCCAGAAGGGACAGAGGCACAGATACG. Translation: CSARRDRGTDT. The full CDR3 reads CSARRDRGTDTQYF.